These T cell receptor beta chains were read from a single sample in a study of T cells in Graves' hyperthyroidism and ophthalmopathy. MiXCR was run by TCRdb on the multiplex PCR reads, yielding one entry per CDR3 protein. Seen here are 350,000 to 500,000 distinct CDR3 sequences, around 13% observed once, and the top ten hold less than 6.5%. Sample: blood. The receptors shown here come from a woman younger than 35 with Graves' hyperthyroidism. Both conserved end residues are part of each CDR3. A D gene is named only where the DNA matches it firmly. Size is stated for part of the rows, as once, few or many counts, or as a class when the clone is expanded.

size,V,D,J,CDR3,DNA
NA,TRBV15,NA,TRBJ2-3,CATSRDLNTDTQYF,TGTGCCACCAGCAGAGATTTGAACACAGATACGCAGTATTTT
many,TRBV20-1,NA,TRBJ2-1,CSAREVGFYNEQFF,TGCAGTGCTAGAGAAGTGGGGTTCTACAATGAGCAGTTCTTC
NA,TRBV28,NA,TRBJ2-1,CASSQGGTNYNEQFF,TGTGCCAGCAGCCAGGGGGGGACCAATTACAATGAGCAGTTCTTC
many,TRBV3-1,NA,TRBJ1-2,CASSFSLQGDGYTF,TGTGCCAGCAGCTTTTCCTTACAGGGTGACGGCTACACCTTC
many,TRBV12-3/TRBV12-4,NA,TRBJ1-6,CASRGGRRGSPLHF,TGTGCCAGCAGGGGGGGACGGAGGGGGTCACCCCTCCACTTT
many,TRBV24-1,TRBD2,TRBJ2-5,CATSEGLAGGTQYF,TGTGCCACCAGTGAGGGACTAGCAGGTGGGACCCAGTACTTC
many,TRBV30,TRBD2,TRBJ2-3,CAWALAGGPDTQYF,TGTGCCTGGGCACTAGCGGGAGGGCCGGATACGCAGTATTTT
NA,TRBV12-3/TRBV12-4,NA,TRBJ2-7,CASSVGDTAYEQYF,TGTGCCAGCAGCGTAGGGGACACAGCCTACGAGCAGTACTTC
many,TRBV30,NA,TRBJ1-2,CAWSRGRGQANYGYTF,TGTGCCTGGAGTAGGGGACGGGGCCAAGCTAACTATGGCTACACCTTC
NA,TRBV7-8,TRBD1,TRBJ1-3,CASSLPQTDRGISGNTIYF,TGTGCCAGCAGCTTGCCCCAGACAGACAGGGGGATTTCTGGAAACACCATATATTTT
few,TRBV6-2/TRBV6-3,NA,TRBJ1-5,CASSLQGGQPQHF,TGTGCCAGCAGTTTACAGGGTGGACAGCCCCAGCATTTT
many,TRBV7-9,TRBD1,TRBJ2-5,CASSSGQSWSETQYF,TGTGCCAGCAGCTCGGGACAGTCCTGGTCGGAGACCCAGTACTTC
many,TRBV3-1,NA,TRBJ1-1,CASSLSTANTEAFF,TGTGCCAGCAGCCTTTCGACAGCGAACACTGAAGCTTTCTTT
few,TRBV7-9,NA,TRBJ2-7,CASSLPIGQLYEQYF,TGTGCCAGCAGCCTCCCCATTGGGCAGCTCTACGAGCAGTACTTC
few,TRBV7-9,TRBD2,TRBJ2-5,CATNSGATETQYF,TGTGCCACCAATAGCGGGGCAACGGAGACCCAGTACTTC
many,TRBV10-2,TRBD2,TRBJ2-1,CASSVRAGGDYNEQFF,TGCGCCAGCTCGGTTCGTGCGGGGGGAGACTACAATGAGCAGTTCTTC
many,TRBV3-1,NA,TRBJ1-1,CASSRIGTLGAFF,TGTGCCAGCAGCCGTATCGGGACCCTTGGGGCTTTCTTT
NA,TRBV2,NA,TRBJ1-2,CASSGEGTARGYTF,TGTGCCAGCAGTGGGGAGGGGACCGCGCGGGGCTACACCTTC
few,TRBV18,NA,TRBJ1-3,CASSPNAGRSGNTIYF,TGTGCCAGCTCACCAAATGCCGGACGCTCTGGAAACACCATATATTTT
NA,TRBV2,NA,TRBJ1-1,CASSDPRGVRTEAFF,TGTGCCAGCAGTGATCCGAGGGGCGTGAGGACTGAAGCTTTCTTT
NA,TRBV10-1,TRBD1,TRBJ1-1,CASSETGGVSKAFF,TGCGCCAGCAGTGAGACAGGGGGCGTCTCGAAAGCTTTCTTT
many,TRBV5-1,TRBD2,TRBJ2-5,CASSMGLAGAEETQYF,TGCGCCAGCAGCATGGGACTAGCGGGGGCTGAGGAGACCCAGTACTTC
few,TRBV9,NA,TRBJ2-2,CASSVAGSDGELFF,TGTGCCAGCAGCGTGGCAGGGTCAGACGGGGAGCTGTTTTTT
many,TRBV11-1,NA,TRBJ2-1,CASSLWDTNNEQFF,TGTGCCAGCAGCTTATGGGACACTAACAATGAGCAGTTCTTC